Listed below are T cell receptor beta chains from one sample, sequenced in a study of cytomegalovirus exposure and HLA in healthy donors. The repertoire was sequenced with immunoSEQ multiplex PCR; TCRdb's copy has only in-frame clones and lacks some. The data hold under 200,000 clones, with roughly 84% observed a single time. Sequenced: PBMCs. Receptors were obtained from a boy between 10 and 17 years old in good health and CMV-seronegative. CDR3s include the opening cysteine and the closing phenylalanine or tryptophan. Each record gives: clone size, D gene, J gene, V gene, CDR3 DNA, CDR3 protein. D genes are given only for firm matches. Part of the rows lack a size; the others show once, few, many or a class for expanded clones.

.	.	TRBJ1-4	TRBV18	TGTGCCAGCTCACCAAGGCCGGGGGAGAATGAAAAACTGTTTTTT	CASSPRPGENEKLFF
.	TRBD2	TRBJ2-1	TRBV27	TGTGCCAGCAGCGCAGCTGGTCTCTTAGCGGGCGGTTACAATGAGCAGTTCTTC	CASSAAGLLAGGYNEQFF
.	TRBD1	TRBJ2-1	TRBV2	TGTGCCAGCAGTGATTTGGGACAGGGATTATACAATGAGCAGTTCTTC	CASSDLGQGLYNEQFF
.	.	TRBJ2-5	TRBV6-5	TGTGCCAGCAGTTACTCCGGTGAGACCCAGTACTTC	CASSYSGETQYF
.	.	TRBJ1-2	TRBV11-2	TGTGCCAGCAGCTTAGGAGGGAAGGGCGGCTACACCTTC	CASSLGGKGGYTF
.	.	TRBJ1-1	TRBV9	TGTGCCAGCAACCCCATAAGGGCGGGGCGAGGCTCTGAAGCTTTCTTT	CASNPIRAGRGSEAFF
.	.	TRBJ1-5	TRBV10-3	TGTGCCATCAGTGAGCCAGGGCTTATGCAGCCCCAGCATTTT	CAISEPGLMQPQHF
.	.	TRBJ1-4	TRBV5-1	TGCGCCCTGCGGAGGGAAAGGGCCAGTGAAAAACTGTTTTTT	CALRRERASEKLFF
.	.	TRBJ1-5	TRBV21-1	TGTGCCAGCAGCCCCAGTCGGAGACAGACCAATCAGCCCCAGCATTTT	CASSPSRRQTNQPQHF
.	TRBD1	TRBJ2-1	TRBV5-6	TGTGCCAGCAGCTTTTACGGGACAGAGGAGAAAAATGAGCAGTTCTTC	CASSFYGTEEKNEQFF
once	TRBD2	TRBJ2-1	TRBV7-2	TGTGCCAGCAGCTTAGGCGGGGGGGCTCTCAATGAGCAGTTCTTC	CASSLGGGALNEQFF
once	TRBD2	TRBJ2-5	TRBV5-1	TGCGCCAGCAGCTTGTGGAGCGGGGGGTACCAAGAGACCCAGTACTTC	CASSLWSGGYQETQYF
.	.	TRBJ2-7	TRBV4-3	TGCGCCAGCAGCCAAGCGGGAACCAAGGGGCAGTACTTC	CASSQAGTKGQYF
.	TRBD1	TRBJ2-1	TRBV7-2	TGTGCCAGCAGCCGGCAGACAGGGAACTCCTACAATGAGCAGTTCTTC	CASSRQTGNSYNEQFF
once	.	TRBJ2-7	TRBV15	TGTGCCACCAGCAGCCTTAACTACGAGCAGTACTTC	CATSSLNYEQYF
.	TRBD1	TRBJ2-7	TRBV2	TGTGCCAGCAGGGGACAGGGAGGGAGCGAGCAGTACTTC	CASRGQGGSEQYF
.	.	TRBJ2-3	TRBV11-2	TGTGCCAGCAGCCCGTTTAAGGGCGGGACAGATACGCAGTATTTT	CASSPFKGGTDTQYF
.	TRBD1	TRBJ1-2	TRBV4-2	TGTGCCAGCAGCCAAGGCGGGACAGGGACTAACTATGGCTACACCTTC	CASSQGGTGTNYGYTF
.	.	TRBJ1-4	TRBV7-2	TGTGCCAGCAGCCGACAGCTAGCAACTAATGAAAAACTGTTTTTT	CASSRQLATNEKLFF
.	.	TRBJ1-1	TRBV5-6	TGTGCCAGCAGCTTATTCCTGACATTGAACACTGAAGCTTTCTTT	CASSLFLTLNTEAFF
once	.	TRBJ1-2	TRBV30	TGTGCCTGGGCCCCGGGGGGCTACACCTTC	CAWAPGGYTF
.	.	TRBJ1-2	TRBV2	TGTGCCAACAGTCGGACAGACTACACCTTC	CANSRTDYTF
few	.	TRBJ1-2	TRBV4-3	TGCGCCAGCAGCCCGCAACCGGGACACCTTAACTATGGCTACACCTTC	CASSPQPGHLNYGYTF